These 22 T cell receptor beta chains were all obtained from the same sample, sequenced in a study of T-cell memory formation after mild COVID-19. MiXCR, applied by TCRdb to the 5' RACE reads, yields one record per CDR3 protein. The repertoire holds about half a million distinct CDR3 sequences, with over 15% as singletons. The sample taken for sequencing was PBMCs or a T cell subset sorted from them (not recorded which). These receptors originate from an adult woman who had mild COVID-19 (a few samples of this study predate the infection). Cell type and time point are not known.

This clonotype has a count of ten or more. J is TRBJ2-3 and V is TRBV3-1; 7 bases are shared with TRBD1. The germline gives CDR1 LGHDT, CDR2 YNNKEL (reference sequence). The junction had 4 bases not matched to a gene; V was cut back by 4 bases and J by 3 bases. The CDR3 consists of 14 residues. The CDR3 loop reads CASSPRQGTDTQYF. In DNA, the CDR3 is TGTGCCAGCAGCCCTCGACAGGGAACAGATACGCAGTATTTT.

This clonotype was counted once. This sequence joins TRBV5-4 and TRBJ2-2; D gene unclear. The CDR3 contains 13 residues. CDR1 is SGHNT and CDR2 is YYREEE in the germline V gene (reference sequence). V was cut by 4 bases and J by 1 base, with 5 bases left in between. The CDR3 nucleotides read TGTGCCAGCAGCGACTGGAACACCGGGGAGCTGTTTTTT. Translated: CASSDWNTGELFF.

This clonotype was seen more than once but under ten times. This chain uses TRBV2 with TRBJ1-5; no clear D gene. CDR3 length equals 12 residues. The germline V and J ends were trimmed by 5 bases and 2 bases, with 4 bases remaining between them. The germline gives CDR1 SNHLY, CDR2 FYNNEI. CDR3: CASSKGNQPQHF. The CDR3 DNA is TGTGCCAGCAGTAAGGGCAATCAGCCCCAGCATTTT.

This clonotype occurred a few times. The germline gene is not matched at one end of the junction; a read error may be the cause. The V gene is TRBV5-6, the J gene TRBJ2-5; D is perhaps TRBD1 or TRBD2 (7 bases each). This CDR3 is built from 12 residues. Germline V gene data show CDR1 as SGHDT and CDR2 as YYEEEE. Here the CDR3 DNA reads TGTGCCACCAGCGGGACAGAAGAGACCCAGTACTTC. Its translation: CATSGTEETQYF.

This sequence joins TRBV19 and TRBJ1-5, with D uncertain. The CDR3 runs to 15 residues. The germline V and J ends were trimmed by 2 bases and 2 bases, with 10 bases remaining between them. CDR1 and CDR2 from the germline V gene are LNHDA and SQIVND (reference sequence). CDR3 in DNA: TGTGCCAGTAGTATATTCGGGCGAGGCAATCAGCCCCAGCATTTT. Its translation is CASSIFGRGNQPQHF.

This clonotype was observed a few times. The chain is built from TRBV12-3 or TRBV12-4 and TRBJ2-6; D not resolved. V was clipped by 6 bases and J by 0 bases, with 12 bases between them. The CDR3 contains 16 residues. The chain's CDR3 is CASRPRPGSGANVLTF. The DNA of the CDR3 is TGTGCCAGCAGACCCAGGCCCGGCTCTGGGGCCAACGTCCTGACTTTC.

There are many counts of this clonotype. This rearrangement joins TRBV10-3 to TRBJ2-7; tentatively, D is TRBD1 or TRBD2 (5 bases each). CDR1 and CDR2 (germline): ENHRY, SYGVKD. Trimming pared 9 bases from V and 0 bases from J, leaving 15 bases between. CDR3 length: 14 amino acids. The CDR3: CAIWDGISSYEQYF. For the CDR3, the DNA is TGTGCCATATGGGACGGTATTAGCTCCTACGAGCAGTACTTC.

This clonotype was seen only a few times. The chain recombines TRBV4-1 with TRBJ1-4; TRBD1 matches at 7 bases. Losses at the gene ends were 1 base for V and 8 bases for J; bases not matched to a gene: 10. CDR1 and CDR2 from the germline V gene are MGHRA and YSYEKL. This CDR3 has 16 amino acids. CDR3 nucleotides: TGCGCCAGCAGCCAAGGTGACAGGGTTAGGAGCGAAAAACTGTTTTTT. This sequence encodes CASSQGDRVRSEKLFF.

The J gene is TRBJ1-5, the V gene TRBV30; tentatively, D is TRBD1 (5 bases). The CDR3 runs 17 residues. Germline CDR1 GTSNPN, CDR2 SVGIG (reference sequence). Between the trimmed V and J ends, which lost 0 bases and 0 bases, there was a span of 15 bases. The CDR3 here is CAWSVRRGRNSNQPQHF. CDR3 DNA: TGTGCCTGGAGTGTACGGAGGGGAAGGAATAGCAATCAGCCCCAGCATTTT.

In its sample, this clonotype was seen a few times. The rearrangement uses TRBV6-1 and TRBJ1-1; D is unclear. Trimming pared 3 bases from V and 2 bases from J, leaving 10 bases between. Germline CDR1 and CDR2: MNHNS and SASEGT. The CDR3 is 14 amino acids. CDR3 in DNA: TGTGCCAGCAGTGATCTCTCGGCTAACACTGAAGCTTTCTTT. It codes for CASSDLSANTEAFF.

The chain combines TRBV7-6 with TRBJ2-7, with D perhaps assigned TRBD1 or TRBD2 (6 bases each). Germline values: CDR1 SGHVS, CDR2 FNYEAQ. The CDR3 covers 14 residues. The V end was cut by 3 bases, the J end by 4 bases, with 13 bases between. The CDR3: CASSFDEGGYEQYF. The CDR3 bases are TGTGCCAGCAGCTTTGACGAGGGGGGTTACGAGCAGTACTTC.

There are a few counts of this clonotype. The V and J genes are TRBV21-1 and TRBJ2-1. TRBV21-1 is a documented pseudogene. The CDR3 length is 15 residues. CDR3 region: CASSKVGTTHNEQFF. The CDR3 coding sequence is TGTGCCAGCAGCAAAGTGGGGACTACCCACAATGAGCAGTTCTTC.

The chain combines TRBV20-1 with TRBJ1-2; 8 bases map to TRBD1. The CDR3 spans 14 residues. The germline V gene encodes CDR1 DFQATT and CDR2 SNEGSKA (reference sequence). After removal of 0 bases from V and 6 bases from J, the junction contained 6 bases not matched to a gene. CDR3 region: CSAREGRGRDGYTF. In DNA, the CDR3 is TGCAGTGCTAGAGAAGGCAGGGGGCGCGATGGCTACACCTTC.

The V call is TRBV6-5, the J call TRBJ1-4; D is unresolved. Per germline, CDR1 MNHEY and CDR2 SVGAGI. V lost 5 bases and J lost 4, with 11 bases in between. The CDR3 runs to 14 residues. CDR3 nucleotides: TGTGCCAGCAGTGTTGGAGACTATAATGAAAAACTGTTTTTT. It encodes CASSVGDYNEKLFF.

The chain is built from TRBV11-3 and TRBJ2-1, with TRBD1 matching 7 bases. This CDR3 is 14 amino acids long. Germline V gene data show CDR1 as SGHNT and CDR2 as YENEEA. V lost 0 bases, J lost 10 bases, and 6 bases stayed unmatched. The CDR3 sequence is CASSLDYRGREQFF. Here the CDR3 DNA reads TGTGCCAGCAGCTTAGACTACAGGGGAAGGGAGCAGTTCTTC.

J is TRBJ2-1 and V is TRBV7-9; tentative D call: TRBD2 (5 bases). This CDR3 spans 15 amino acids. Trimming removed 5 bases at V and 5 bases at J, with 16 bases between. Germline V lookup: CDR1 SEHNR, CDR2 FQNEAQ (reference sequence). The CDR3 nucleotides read TGTGCCAGCAGCCCGAGGGTAGTAAGCCACAATGAGCAGTTCTTC. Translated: CASSPRVVSHNEQFF. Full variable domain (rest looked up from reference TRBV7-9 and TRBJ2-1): DTGVSQNPRHKITKRGQNVTFRCDPISEHNRLYWYRQTLGQGPEFLTYFQNEAQLEKSRLLSDRFSAERPKGSFSTLEIQRTEQGDSAMYLCASSPRVVSHNEQFFGPGTRLTVL.

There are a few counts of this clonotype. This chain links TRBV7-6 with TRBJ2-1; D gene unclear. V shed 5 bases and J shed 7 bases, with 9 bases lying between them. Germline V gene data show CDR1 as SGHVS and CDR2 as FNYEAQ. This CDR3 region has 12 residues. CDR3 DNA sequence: TGTGCCAGCAGCCACGTCGGGAATGAGCAGTTCTTC. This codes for CASSHVGNEQFF.

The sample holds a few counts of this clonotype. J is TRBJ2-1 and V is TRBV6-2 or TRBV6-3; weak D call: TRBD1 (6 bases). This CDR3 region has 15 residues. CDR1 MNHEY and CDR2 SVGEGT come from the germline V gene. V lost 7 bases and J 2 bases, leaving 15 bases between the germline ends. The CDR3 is CASIPAGTPYNEQFF. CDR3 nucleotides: TGTGCCAGCATCCCCGCCGGGACACCCTACAATGAGCAGTTCTTC.

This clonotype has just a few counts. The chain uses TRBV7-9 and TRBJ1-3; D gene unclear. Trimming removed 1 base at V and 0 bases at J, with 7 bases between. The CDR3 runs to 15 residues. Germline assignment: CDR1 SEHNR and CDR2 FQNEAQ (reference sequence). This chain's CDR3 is CASSLVVPSGNTIYF. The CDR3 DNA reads TGTGCCAGCAGCTTAGTGGTGCCCTCTGGAAACACCATATATTTT.

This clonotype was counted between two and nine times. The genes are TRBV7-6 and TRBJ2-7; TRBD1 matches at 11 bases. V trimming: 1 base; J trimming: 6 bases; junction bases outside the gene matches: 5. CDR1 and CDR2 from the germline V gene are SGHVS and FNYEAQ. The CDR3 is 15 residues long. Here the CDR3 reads CASSLGDRGYSEQYF. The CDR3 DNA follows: TGTGCCAGCAGCTTAGGGGACAGGGGGTACTCCGAGCAGTACTTC.

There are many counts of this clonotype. CDR3 amino acids: CAISGTEETQYF. As DNA, the CDR3 is TGTGCCATCAGTGGGACAGAAGAGACCCAGTACTTC. The V gene is TRBV10-3, the J gene TRBJ2-5, with D possibly TRBD1 on 6 matching bases. V shed 4 bases and J shed 3 bases, with 6 bases lying between them. CDR3 length equals 12 residues. Germline values: CDR1 ENHRY, CDR2 SYGVKD.

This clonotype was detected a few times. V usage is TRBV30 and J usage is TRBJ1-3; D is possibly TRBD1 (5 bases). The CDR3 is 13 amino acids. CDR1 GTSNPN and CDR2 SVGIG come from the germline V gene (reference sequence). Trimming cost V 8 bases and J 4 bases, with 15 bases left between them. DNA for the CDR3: TGTGCCGGACGGACTCAGGGAGGAAACACCATATATTTT. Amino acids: CAGRTQGGNTIYF. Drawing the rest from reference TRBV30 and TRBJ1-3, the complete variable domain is SQTIHQWPATLVQPVGSPLSLECTVEGTSNPNLYWYRQAAGRGLQLLFYSVGIGQISSEVPQNLSASRPQDRQFILSSKKLLLSDSGFYLCAGRTQGGNTIYFGEGSWLTVV.